This T cell receptor (beta chain) was recorded in a study of molecular identifiers for immune sequencing clone quantification. This clonotype was counted a single time. Relative to the germline gene, one junction end is altered; a read error may explain this. Germline CDR1 reads LGHDT; CDR2 reads YNNKEL (reference sequence). The CDR3 runs to 15 residues. MiXCR was run by TCRdb on the PCR reads, yielding one entry per CDR3 protein. Here the sample spans more than 550,000 distinct CDR3 sequences, about 25% being singletons. The material sequenced was naive CD8+ T cells from blood, with Jurkat cell RNA spiked in. Regarding subset: FACS-sorted CD8+CD4-CCR7+CD45RA+ naive T cells. The receptor's source is a human donor in good health. Some libraries in this study had Jurkat cell RNA spiked in. The chain has TRBV3-1 and TRBJ1-5, with D unresolved. Written as DNA, the CDR3 is TGTGCCAGCAGCCAAGATACCGATAGCAATCCGCCCCCGCATTTT. Amino acids: CASSQDTDSNPPPHF. Filled out from reference TRBV3-1 and TRBJ1-5, the complete variable domain reads DTAVSQTPKYLVTQMGNDKSIKCEQNLGHDTMYWYKQDSKKFLKIMFSYNNKELIINETVPNRFSPKSPDKAHLNLHINSLELGDSAVYFCASSQDTDSNPPPHFGDGTRLSIL.